A selection of T cell receptor beta chains follows, all from one sample in a study of response to subunit inactivated influenza vaccine. TCRdb reprocessed the RT-PCR reads with MiXCR, giving one entry per CDR3 protein. The table records hundreds of thousands of distinct CDR3 sequences, 12% to 15% of them present only once. The sequenced sample was PBMCs from blood, obtained approximately 15 days before vaccination. These receptor sequences come from a middle-aged man who received an inactivated influenza vaccine. Each CDR3 is given with its conserved first and last residue.

j_call v_call cdr3_aa
TRBJ2-3 TRBV12-3/TRBV12-4 CASSLIAGGFTDTQYF
TRBJ1-1 TRBV20-1 CSARSPGNTEAFF
TRBJ1-6 TRBV20-1 CSAKPPGQGNSPLHF
TRBJ2-7 TRBV6-2/TRBV6-3 CASSYSLAGGTYEQYF
TRBJ2-1 TRBV7-2 CASSIGLVGNEQFF
TRBJ2-4 TRBV2 CASSVGQGSAKNIQYF
TRBJ2-1 TRBV20-1 CSARDPAGDTYNEQFF
TRBJ2-5 TRBV12-3/TRBV12-4 CASSLQGTGRETQYF
TRBJ2-5 TRBV12-3/TRBV12-4 CASTGGAGETQYF
TRBJ1-1 TRBV5-1 CASTGENEAFF
TRBJ2-7 TRBV28 CASSLLPGTGGRSSYEQYF
TRBJ2-6 TRBV4-3 CASSQGPAEEAGANVLTF